This T cell receptor (beta chain) was sequenced during a study of OX40 agonist ivuxolimab in advanced cancers. Findings and limits, study-wide: Within 6 weeks, CD4+ and CD8+ blood T cells expanded clonally at 0.1 to 3.0 mg/kg. Partial responders dosed at 0.1-3.0 mg/kg displayed clonal expansion ranking among the lowest. The study found that CD8+ T cells averaged more expanded clones than CD4+.

For this clone: Its antigen is unknown.

Looked up from germline, CDR1 is LNHDA and CDR2 is SQIVND (reference sequence). V lost 5 bases to trimming and J lost 4 bases, with 27 bases between them. This CDR3 spans 19 amino acids. Collection of blood occurred at baseline, at cycle 4 day 1, and at cycle 7 day 1. Some clones are missing from TCRdb's copy, which holds only in-frame ones; the method was immunoSEQ multiplex PCR. This table holds 70,000 or so clones, about 90% found once. This specimen consisted of CD4+ or CD8+ T cells sorted from blood, obtained in a trial of the OX40 agonist ivuxolimab. The receptor's source is an adult with an advanced solid tumor such as melanoma, head and neck, liver or kidney cancer. The V and J genes are TRBV19 and TRBJ2-1; perhaps D is TRBD1 or TRBD2 (5 bases each). This CDR3 is CASSSTSRDPRALYNEQFF. The CDR3 coding sequence is TGTGCCAGTAGTTCAACTTCCCGGGACCCCAGGGCCCTTTACAATGAGCAGTTCTTC. Drawing the rest from reference TRBV19 and TRBJ2-1, the complete variable domain is DGGITQSPKYLFRKEGQNVTLSCEQNLNHDAMYWYRQDPGQGLRLIYYSQIVNDFQKGDIAEGYSVSREKKESFPLTVTSAQKNPTAFYLCASSSTSRDPRALYNEQFFGPGTRLTVL.